This T cell receptor (beta chain) was profiled in a study of blood T cells in healthy people across ages. The CDR3 sequence is 18 residues long. J was trimmed by 0 bases and V by 0 bases; bases with no gene match: 6. CDR1 is DFQATT and CDR2 is SNEGSKA in the germline V gene (reference sequence). Whenever a sample was processed, at least 6 million PBMCs were isolated. It was with a sample-barcoded 5' primer and a J-beta primer mix that a second PCR of about 6 to 12 cycles was run. TCRdb re-called the 5' RACE reads with MiXCR, one entry per CDR3 protein. The data hold about 400,000 distinct CDR3 sequences, with over 45% observed a single time.

J is TRBJ2-6 and V is TRBV20-1; 9 nucleotides agree with TRBD2. The material sequenced was blood. The clonotype originates from a man aged 55 to 69 in good health. The CDR3 DNA reads as TGCAGTGCTAGAGATCCGCAGCGGGGGGCCTCTGGGGCCAACGTCCTGACTTTC. Its protein product is CSARDPQRGASGANVLTF.